Listed here are 20 T cell receptor beta chains from one sample, sequenced in a study of blood T cell repertoires in COVID-19. Libraries were prepared by immunoSEQ multiplex PCR; TCRdb keeps only in-frame clonotypes and omits some of them. Among roughly 400,000 clones listed, around 90% were seen once. Source material: PBMCs or T cells enriched from blood (not recorded which). The receptors were gathered from a woman in her forties with acute COVID-19.

The gene calls are TRBV6-5 and TRBJ2-2; a possible D gene is TRBD1 (6 bases). This CDR3 contains 15 residues. Germline V gives CDR1 MNHEY, CDR2 SVGAGI. Trimming removed 6 bases from V and 4 bases from J, with 15 bases in between. Written as DNA, the CDR3 is TGTGCCAGCAGAAGACAGGCACATGGCACCGGGGAGCTGTTTTTT. Encoded protein: CASRRQAHGTGELFF.

The chain recombines TRBV4-1 with TRBJ2-1; the match to TRBD1 covers 11 bases. The germline V gene encodes CDR1 MGHRA and CDR2 YSYEKL. The trim removed 3 bases at V and 8 bases at J, leaving 6 bases unmatched. The CDR3 has 15 amino acids. The CDR3 nucleotides read TGCGCCAGCAGCCAGCAGGACAGGGGGCGCCATGAGCAGTTCTTC. It specifies CASSQQDRGRHEQFF.

This sequence joins TRBV9 and TRBJ2-3, with D tentatively TRBD2 (5 bases). Germline CDR1 is SGDLS and CDR2 is YYNGEE. The CDR3 sequence is 15 residues long. V was clipped by 4 bases and J by 0 bases, with 12 bases between them. DNA of the CDR3: TGTGCCAGCAGCTCTAGGACGGGAAGCACAGATACGCAGTATTTT. Its translation: CASSSRTGSTDTQYF.

CDR3 amino acids: CAWSVGGEQFF. CDR3 nucleotide sequence: TGTGCCTGGAGTGTGGGGGGTGAGCAGTTCTTC. The chain links TRBV30 to TRBJ2-1; D is possibly TRBD2 (6 bases). V gave up 0 bases and J gave up 9 bases, with 6 bases separating them. The V gene's germline CDR1 is GTSNPN and CDR2 SVGIG (reference sequence). The CDR3 is 11 amino acids. Full variable domain (rest looked up from reference TRBV30 and TRBJ2-1): SQTIHQWPATLVQPVGSPLSLECTVEGTSNPNLYWYRQAAGRGLQLLFYSVGIGQISSEVPQNLSASRPQDRQFILSSKKLLLSDSGFYLCAWSVGGEQFFGPGTRLTVL.

The chain joins TRBV19 to TRBJ1-1, with TRBD1 matching over 7 bases. Trimming at V came to 8 bases and at J to 3 bases, leaving 6 bases not matched to a gene. Germline values: CDR1 LNHDA, CDR2 SQIVND (reference sequence). The CDR3 spans 13 residues. The CDR3 protein is CASWRDRHTEAFF. CDR3 in DNA: TGTGCCAGTTGGCGGGACAGACACACTGAAGCTTTCTTT.

V gene TRBV6-1 combines with J gene TRBJ1-1; no clear D. There are 14 residues in the CDR3. V was shortened by 2 bases and J by 1 base, with 8 bases between the two germline ends. CDR1 is MNHNS and CDR2 is SASEGT in the germline V gene. Here the CDR3 reads CASSELRGNTEAFF. The CDR3 coding sequence is TGTGCCAGCAGTGAACTACGGGGGAACACTGAAGCTTTCTTT.

V usage is TRBV9 and J usage is TRBJ2-3, with TRBD2 matching over 10 bases. After removal of 0 bases from V and 1 base from J, the junction contained 5 bases not matched to a gene. The CDR3 extends over 17 amino acids. Per the germline V gene, CDR1 is SGDLS and CDR2 is YYNGEE. Here the CDR3 DNA reads TGTGCCAGCAGCGTAGGGCTAGCGGGGGCTGGCACAGATACGCAGTATTTT. This gives the protein CASSVGLAGAGTDTQYF.

The gene calls are TRBV9 and TRBJ2-1; TRBD2 agrees at 12 bases. This CDR3 is built from 18 residues. V trimming: 3 bases; J trimming: 4 bases; junction bases outside the gene matches: 11. Germline V CDR1 and CDR2: SGDLS, YYNGEE. The CDR3 DNA sequence: TGTGCCAGCAGCGACACCCTATGGACTAGCGGGGAATACAATGAGCAGTTCTTC. Translation gives CASSDTLWTSGEYNEQFF.

In its sample, this clone was seen once. The chain joins TRBV2 to TRBJ2-7; no clear D. This CDR3 contains 13 residues. In germline, CDR1 is SNHLY, CDR2 FYNNEI. Trimming stripped 4 bases from V and 4 bases from J, with 11 bases between. The CDR3 nucleotides are TGTGCCAGCAGTGTTCGGCAGGTTTACGAGCAGTACTTC. This codes for CASSVRQVYEQYF.

This clone was detected once. The same CDR3 arises from other DNA sequences in this sample as well. CDR3 bases: TGTGCCAGCAGCTTAGCGAGAGGAAACACTGAAGCTTTCTTT. Residues: CASSLARGNTEAFF. The chain links TRBV7-9 to TRBJ1-1; unclear D gene. V lost 0 bases, J lost 2 bases, and 7 bases lay in between. The CDR3 covers 14 residues. Germline V gene lookup returns CDR1 SEHNR and CDR2 FQNEAQ (reference sequence).

This rearrangement joins TRBV18 to TRBJ2-5; 9 bases are a match to TRBD1. Trimming removed 0 bases from V and 5 bases from J; junction bases left unmatched: 4. In germline, CDR1 is KGHSH, CDR2 LQKENI. The CDR3 runs 15 residues. The CDR3 sequence: CASSPPTGGVETQYF. The CDR3 DNA reads as TGTGCCAGCTCACCACCGACAGGGGGAGTGGAGACCCAGTACTTC.

This clone has just one count. The chain couples TRBV24-1 to TRBJ1-1; TRBD1 is a possible D gene (6 bases). The germline V and J ends were trimmed by 9 bases and 10 bases, with 17 bases remaining between them. Germline V gives CDR1 KGHDR, CDR2 SFDVKD. CDR3 length equals 12 residues. In DNA form, the CDR3 reads TGTGCCACCCGTGGGATCCAGGGGCGAGCTTTCTTT. This codes for CATRGIQGRAFF.

CDR3 nucleotide sequence: TGTGCCAGCAGCTTGACGTTTGAGGGTACCTACGAGCAGTACTTC. Its translation: CASSLTFEGTYEQYF. This chain connects TRBV5-8 to TRBJ2-7; D is possibly TRBD2 (5 bases). In germline, CDR1 is SGHTS, CDR2 YDEGEE. This CDR3 has 15 amino acids. V lost 1 base to trimming and J lost 2 bases, with 13 bases between them. Full variable domain (remainder filled in from reference TRBV5-8 and TRBJ2-7): EAGVTQSPTHLIKTRGQQATLRCSPISGHTSVYWYQQALGLGLQFLLWYDEGEERNRGNFPPRFSGRQFPNYSSELNVNALELEDSALYLCASSLTFEGTYEQYFGPGTRLTVT.

J is TRBJ2-5 and V is TRBV12-3 or TRBV12-4; a weak D match, TRBD2 (6 bases). There are 13 residues in the CDR3. V lost 8 bases and J 5 bases, leaving 15 bases between the germline ends. This CDR3 reads CASRTTRSETQYF. The CDR3 DNA follows: TGTGCCAGCCGGACTACCCGGTCGGAGACCCAGTACTTC.

In regard to this clone: The identical CDR3 is also encoded by other nucleotide sequences in the sample. The CDR3 bases are TGCGCCAGCAGCCAGAACACAGGGAGCCTCGGCTACACCTTC. Translating it yields CASSQNTGSLGYTF. The chain uses TRBV4-1 and TRBJ1-2; D possibly corresponds to TRBD1 (6 bases). The V and J ends lost 3 bases and 8 bases respectively, with 16 bases between them. Germline CDR1 and CDR2: MGHRA and YSYEKL. The CDR3 contains 14 residues.

This rearrangement joins TRBV3-1 (or the pseudogene TRBV3-2) to TRBJ1-4, with a tentative D call TRBD1 (5 bases). CDR1 LGHDT and CDR2 YNNKEL come from the germline V gene (reference sequence). This CDR3 contains 14 residues. Trimming took off 4 bases at V and 4 bases at J, with 10 bases between the two ends. CDR3 bases: TGTGCCAGCAGCCTAGGGGTTAATAATGAAAAACTGTTTTTT. Its translation: CASSLGVNNEKLFF.

The rearrangement joins TRBV5-8 to TRBJ2-5, with TRBD1 matching 9 bases. Germline CDR1 SGHTS, CDR2 YDEGEE. Losses at the gene ends were 4 bases for V and 4 bases for J; bases not matched to a gene: 8. The CDR3 sequence is 15 residues long. The CDR3 coding sequence is TGTGCCAGCAGCCTACAGGGGGCGCGGGGAGAGACCCAGTACTTC. It is translated as CASSLQGARGETQYF.

The chain carries TRBV29-1 and TRBJ1-1, with 7 bases lining up with TRBD1. This CDR3 is 13 amino acids long. V lost 6 bases, J lost 1 base, and 5 bases stayed unmatched. Germline V gene sequence: CDR1 SQVTM, CDR2 ANQGSEA. CDR3 amino acids: CSVGDRPNTEAFF. In DNA form, the CDR3 reads TGCAGCGTGGGGGACAGACCGAACACTGAAGCTTTCTTT.

The chain employs TRBV9 and TRBJ2-7; 8 nucleotides line up with TRBD2. Germline V gene lookup returns CDR1 SGDLS and CDR2 YYNGEE. CDR3 size: 15 residues. J lost 3 bases, V lost 2 bases, and 7 bases had no gene match. In DNA, the CDR3 is TGTGCCAGCAGCGTCGGCAGCGGGGGATACTACGAGCAGTACTTC. It yields the protein CASSVGSGGYYEQYF.

The gene calls are TRBV30 and TRBJ1-1, with D unresolved. The CDR3 runs 16 residues. V was trimmed by 3 bases and J by 1 base, leaving 18 bases between them. CDR1 is GTSNPN, CDR2 SVGIG, per germline (reference sequence). The CDR3 bases are TGTGCCTGGAGAGAATGGAGGGTTAACCCGAACACTGAAGCTTTCTTT. This sequence encodes CAWREWRVNPNTEAFF.